Below are 21 T cell receptor beta chains sequenced from a single sample in a study of blood T cell repertoires in COVID-19. Some clones are missing from TCRdb's copy, which holds only in-frame ones; the method was immunoSEQ multiplex PCR. Here the sample spans 150,000 or so clones, 81% being singletons. The sample taken for sequencing was peripheral blood. All receptors derive from a man between 60 and 75 years old with active or convalescent COVID-19.

The chain is built from TRBV20-1 and TRBJ1-1, with D possibly TRBD1 on 6 matching bases. V lost 6 bases to trimming and J lost 5 bases, with 10 bases between them. Germline CDR1 and CDR2: DFQATT and SNEGSKA (reference sequence). The CDR3 has 11 amino acids. CDR3 region: CSAPGVTEAFF. CDR3 coding DNA: TGCAGTGCACCAGGGGTTACTGAAGCTTTCTTT.

A single count supports this clone. This sequence joins TRBV15 and TRBJ2-7; a weak D match, TRBD2 (6 bases). The CDR3 is made up of 16 amino acids. CDR1 LNHNV and CDR2 YYDKDF come from the germline V gene (reference sequence). Between the trimmed V and J ends, which lost 2 bases and 2 bases, there was a span of 16 bases. The CDR3 region has the DNA TGTGCCACCAGCAGACCCCCTAGCGTCGGAGCCTACGAGCAGTACTTC. Its translation is CATSRPPSVGAYEQYF.

This clone has a single count. The chain carries TRBV3-1 (or the pseudogene TRBV3-2) and TRBJ1-4; 9 nucleotides line up with TRBD1. V lost 4 bases and J lost 8; bases outside the gene matches: 5. The CDR3 consists of 14 residues. In germline, CDR1 is LGHDT, CDR2 YNNKEL (reference sequence). This CDR3 reads CASSPTGGSEKLFF. The CDR3, as DNA: TGTGCCAGCAGCCCCACAGGGGGCAGCGAAAAACTGTTTTTT.

The V gene is TRBV19, the J gene TRBJ1-5; 7 bases map to TRBD1. This CDR3 is built from 18 residues. The trim removed 3 bases at V and 0 bases at J, leaving 11 bases unmatched. Germline assignment: CDR1 LNHDA and CDR2 SQIVND (reference sequence). DNA for the CDR3: TGTGCCAGTAGTATCCCCGGACAGGCGACTTATAGCAATCAGCCCCAGCATTTT. Translated, it gives CASSIPGQATYSNQPQHF.

The chain is built from TRBV29-1 and TRBJ2-7; 7 positions match TRBD2. The CDR3 has 16 residues. Unmatched junction bases numbered 15, after V lost 1 base and J lost 6 bases. Germline CDR1 SQVTM, CDR2 ANQGSEA. The DNA for the CDR3 is TGCAGCGTTGAAGGCGGGGGAAGAGGACTAGTAGGCGAGCAGTACTTC. The encoded protein is CSVEGGGRGLVGEQYF.

This clone showed up just once. The chain combines TRBV27 with TRBJ2-1; D is perhaps TRBD1 (5 bases). V shed 0 bases and J shed 0 bases, with 15 bases lying between them. The CDR3 extends over 18 amino acids. The germline CDR1 and CDR2 sequences are MNHEY and SMNVEV (reference sequence). The CDR3 sequence: CASSLSQGAAFSYNEQFF. The CDR3 DNA reads TGTGCCAGCAGTTTATCTCAAGGGGCTGCTTTCTCCTACAATGAGCAGTTCTTC.

This chain connects TRBV19 to TRBJ2-5; TRBD1 might be the D (6 bases). Trimming cost V 5 bases and J 0 bases, with 13 bases left between them. The V gene's germline CDR1 is LNHDA and CDR2 SQIVND (reference sequence). The CDR3 consists of 15 residues. CDR3 bases: TGTGCCAGTAGTCCCCTGGGACAATACCAAGAGACCCAGTACTTC. This gives the protein CASSPLGQYQETQYF.

This chain joins TRBV18 and TRBJ1-3; D call uncertain. V was trimmed by 1 base and J by 2 bases, leaving 21 bases between them. This CDR3 contains 19 residues. Germline assignment: CDR1 KGHSH and CDR2 LQKENI. CDR3 in DNA: TGTGCCAGCTCACCACAATTCCAGGTTCAATCTTCGACTGGAAACACCATATATTTT. The encoded protein is CASSPQFQVQSSTGNTIYF.

The V gene is TRBV3-1 (or the pseudogene TRBV3-2), the J gene TRBJ2-3; 12 bases align to TRBD2. The germline V gene encodes CDR1 LGHDT and CDR2 YNNKEL (reference sequence). V gave up 2 bases and J gave up 1 base; unmatched junction bases: 1. The CDR3 runs to 16 residues. The CDR3 sequence is CASSQRLAGGTDTQYF. CDR3 nucleotide sequence: TGTGCCAGCAGCCAAAGACTAGCGGGGGGCACAGATACGCAGTATTTT.

The rearrangement links TRBV3-1 (or the pseudogene TRBV3-2) to TRBJ2-4; D perhaps matches TRBD1 (6 bases). V was pared by 4 bases and J by 8 bases, with 15 bases between. CDR1 is LGHDT and CDR2 is YNNKEL in the germline V gene (reference sequence). The CDR3 totals 14 residues. CDR3 in DNA: TGTGCCAGCAGCCCCCCCTTCGCAGGGGACATTCAGTACTTC. It translates to CASSPPFAGDIQYF.

The rearrangement uses TRBV7-9 and TRBJ2-5, with TRBD2 matching over 9 bases. Unmatched junction bases numbered 4, after V lost 5 bases and J lost 0 bases. This CDR3 has 15 residues. CDR1 and CDR2 (germline): SEHNR, FQNEAQ (reference sequence). The CDR3 reads CASSPRLADQETQYF. In nucleotides, the CDR3 is TGTGCCAGCAGCCCCCGACTAGCGGACCAAGAGACCCAGTACTTC.

This chain connects TRBV7-9 to TRBJ2-5; 7 nucleotides agree with TRBD1. The CDR3 runs to 12 residues. Germline CDR1 reads SEHNR; CDR2 reads FQNEAQ (reference sequence). Germline trimming cut 6 bases from V and 4 bases from J; bases unmatched to any gene: 2. CDR3 in DNA: TGTGCCAGCAGTAGGGACAGAGAGACCCAGTACTTC. Translation gives CASSRDRETQYF.

V usage is TRBV3-1 (or the pseudogene TRBV3-2) and J usage is TRBJ2-1; maybe TRBD2 (5 bases). Germline V gives CDR1 LGHDT, CDR2 YNNKEL (reference sequence). This CDR3 contains 22 residues. V lost 0 bases, J lost 0 bases, and 27 bases lay in between. CDR3 DNA: TGTGCCAGCAGCCAAGAGTTGGGCTTTGGTAACCGTCGTGGGAGCTCCTACAATGAGCAGTTCTTC. It specifies CASSQELGFGNRRGSSYNEQFF.

This rearrangement joins TRBV2 to TRBJ1-3; no clear D gene. With 5 bases removed from V and 0 bases from J, the gap between germline ends came to 11 bases. The CDR3 extends over 15 amino acids. Germline assignment: CDR1 SNHLY and CDR2 FYNNEI. CDR3 sequence (DNA): TGTGCCAGCAGTAATTCGGAGGTCTCTGGAAACACCATATATTTT. This translates into CASSNSEVSGNTIYF.

On this clone itself: This may come from a read error, since a much larger clone is one base off. Other DNA variants within this sample encode the same CDR3. The V gene is TRBV11-2, the J gene TRBJ1-2; the D is unclear. This CDR3 is built from 14 residues. Germline loops: CDR1 SGHAT, CDR2 FQNNGV. With 0 bases removed from V and 2 bases from J, the gap between germline ends came to 7 bases. In nucleotides, the CDR3 is TGTGCCAGCAGCTTAGATCCGGGAAACTATGGCTACACCTTC. Translated: CASSLDPGNYGYTF.

This clone was seen more than once but under ten times. The chain combines TRBV12-3 or TRBV12-4 with TRBJ1-1; D might be TRBD1 (6 bases). The CDR3 spans 13 residues. Trimming took 3 bases from V and 5 from J, leaving 10 bases between them. The CDR3 sequence is CASSLVRGTEAFF. Written as DNA, the CDR3 is TGTGCCAGCAGTTTGGTCAGGGGTACTGAAGCTTTCTTT.

The chain's CDR3 is CASSVVGPGQGWSGNTIYF. CDR3 coding DNA: TGTGCCAGCAGCGTAGTAGGCCCGGGACAGGGATGGTCTGGAAACACCATATATTTT. The chain uses TRBV9 and TRBJ1-3; 9 nucleotides align to TRBD1. The CDR3 contains 19 residues. The trim removed 0 bases at V and 1 base at J, leaving 11 bases unmatched. Germline loops: CDR1 SGDLS, CDR2 YYNGEE.

V is TRBV18 and J is TRBJ2-1, with 9 bases fitting TRBD2. J was trimmed by 5 bases and V by 3 bases; bases with no gene match: 5. Germline CDR1 is KGHSH and CDR2 is LQKENI. The CDR3 spans 15 residues. Here the CDR3 DNA reads TGTGCCAGCTCACCCCCGGGACTAGCTAACAATGAGCAGTTCTTC. The encoded protein is CASSPPGLANNEQFF.

The chain has TRBV11-2 and TRBJ1-4, with D unclear. The germline V gene has CDR1 SGHAT and CDR2 FQNNGV. The CDR3 consists of 15 residues. The V gene lost 1 base and the J gene lost 7 bases, with 13 bases spanning the gap. CDR3 loop: CASSLGFGVGEKLFF. In DNA, the CDR3 is TGTGCCAGCAGCTTAGGTTTCGGGGTGGGTGAAAAACTGTTTTTT.

The chain combines TRBV2 with TRBJ1-5; D perhaps matches TRBD1 (5 bases). The CDR3 is 12 residues long. CDR1 is SNHLY, CDR2 FYNNEI, per germline. With 3 bases removed from V and 13 bases from J, the gap between germline ends came to 13 bases. CDR3 nucleotide sequence: TGTGCCAGCAGTGACCAATATAGACAGCAGCATTTT. Protein: CASSDQYRQQHF.

This chain connects TRBV6-2 or TRBV6-3 to TRBJ2-3, with 14 nucleotides matching TRBD2. The CDR3 is made up of 15 amino acids. Germline V gene data show CDR1 as MNHEY and CDR2 as SVGEGT. V shed 6 bases and J 7 bases; nucleotides not matched to a gene: 6. The CDR3 DNA is TGTGCCAGCAGCCTGACTAGCGGGGGGGGGAATACGCAGTATTTT. Protein product: CASSLTSGGGNTQYF.